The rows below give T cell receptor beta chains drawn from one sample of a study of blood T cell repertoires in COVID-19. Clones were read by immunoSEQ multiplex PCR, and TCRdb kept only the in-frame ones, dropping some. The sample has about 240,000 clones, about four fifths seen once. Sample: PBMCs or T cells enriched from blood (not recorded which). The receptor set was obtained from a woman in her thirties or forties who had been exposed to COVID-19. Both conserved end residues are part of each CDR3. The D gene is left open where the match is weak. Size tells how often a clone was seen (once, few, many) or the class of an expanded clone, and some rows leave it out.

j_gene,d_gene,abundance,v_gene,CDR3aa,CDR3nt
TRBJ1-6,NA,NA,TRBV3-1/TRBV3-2,CASSQDPNSPLHF,TGTGCCAGCAGCCAAGATCCGAATTCACCCCTCCACTTT
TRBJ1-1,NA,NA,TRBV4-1,CASSQDPAVNTEAFF,TGCGCCAGCAGCCAAGACCCCGCAGTGAACACTGAAGCTTTCTTT
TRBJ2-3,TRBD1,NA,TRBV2,CASCQGVTDTQYF,TGTGCCAGCTGTCAGGGGGTTACAGATACGCAGTATTTT
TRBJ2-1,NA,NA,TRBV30,CAWATTTGNEQFF,TGTGCCTGGGCGACTACCACCGGCAATGAGCAGTTCTTC
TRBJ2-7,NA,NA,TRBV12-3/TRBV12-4,CASSFQYEQYF,TGTGCCAGCAGTTTTCAGTACGAGCAGTACTTC
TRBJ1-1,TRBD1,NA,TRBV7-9,CASSGPGTGYPKAFF,TGTGCCAGCAGCGGTCCCGGGACAGGGTACCCTAAAGCTTTCTTT
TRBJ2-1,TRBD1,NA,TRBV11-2,CASSYGTTGDEQFF,TGTGCCAGCAGCTACGGTACCACAGGGGATGAGCAGTTCTTC
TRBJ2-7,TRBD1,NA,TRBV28,CASSPDRARLVHEQYF,TGTGCCAGCAGCCCGGACAGGGCCAGGTTAGTCCACGAGCAGTACTTC
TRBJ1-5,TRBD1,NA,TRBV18,CASSPTQGQPQHF,TGTGCCAGCTCACCAACACAGGGGCAGCCCCAGCATTTT
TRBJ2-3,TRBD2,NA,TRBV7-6,CASSRRAGGDGYRQYF,TGTGCCAGCAGCCGCCGAGCGGGGGGCGACGGATATCGCCAGTATTTT
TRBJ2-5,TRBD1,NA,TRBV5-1,CASSLEGQGRETQYF,TGCGCCAGCAGCTTGGAGGGACAGGGCCGAGAGACCCAGTACTTC
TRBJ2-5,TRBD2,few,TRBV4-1,CASSLLAGGFIETQYF,TGCGCCAGCAGCCTCCTAGCGGGGGGCTTTATAGAGACCCAGTACTTC
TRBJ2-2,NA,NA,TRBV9,CASTIAASTGELFF,TGTGCCAGCACCATAGCCGCTAGCACCGGGGAGCTGTTTTTT
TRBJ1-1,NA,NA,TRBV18,CASSPQADTEAFF,TGTGCCAGCTCACCGCAGGCCGACACTGAAGCTTTCTTT
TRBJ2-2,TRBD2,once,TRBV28,CASSYRNGQRGVTGELFF,TGTGCCAGCAGTTACCGTAATGGGCAGCGGGGGGTCACCGGGGAGCTGTTTTTT
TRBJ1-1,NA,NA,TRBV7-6,CASSLDQAGWTEAFF,TGTGCCAGCAGCTTAGACCAGGCAGGGTGGACTGAAGCTTTCTTT
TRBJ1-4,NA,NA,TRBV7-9,CASSLALDRASNEKLFF,TGTGCCAGCAGCTTAGCCCTGGACAGAGCCTCTAATGAAAAACTGTTTTTT
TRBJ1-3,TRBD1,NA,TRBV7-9,CASSDRDRDNHSGNTIYF,TGTGCCAGCAGCGACCGAGACAGGGACAACCACTCTGGAAACACCATATATTTT
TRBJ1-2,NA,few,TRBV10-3,CAISEAPSTRPGFLGSYTF,TGTGCCATCAGTGAGGCCCCTTCCACCAGACCGGGATTTTTAGGGAGCTACACCTTC
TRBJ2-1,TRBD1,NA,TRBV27,CASSSWDSSYNEQFF,TGTGCCAGCAGTTCTTGGGACAGTTCCTACAATGAGCAGTTCTTC
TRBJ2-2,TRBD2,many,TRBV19,CASSMFTSGYTGELFF,TGTGCCAGTAGTATGTTTACTAGCGGGTACACCGGGGAGCTGTTTTTT
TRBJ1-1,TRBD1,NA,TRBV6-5,CASSYGGGQGGAEAFF,TGTGCCAGCAGTTACGGTGGTGGACAGGGGGGCGCTGAAGCTTTCTTT
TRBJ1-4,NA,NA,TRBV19,CASSNRSPQEIGEKLFF,TGTGCCAGTAGTAACCGCAGTCCCCAGGAAATTGGAGAAAAACTGTTTTTT
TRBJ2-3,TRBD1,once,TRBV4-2,CASSQEVGRGPDTQYF,TGTGCCAGCAGCCAAGAAGTGGGCAGGGGGCCAGATACGCAGTATTTT
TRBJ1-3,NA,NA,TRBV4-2,CASSQPDGFGSGNTIYF,TGTGCCAGCAGCCAACCAGACGGGTTTGGGTCTGGAAACACCATATATTTT
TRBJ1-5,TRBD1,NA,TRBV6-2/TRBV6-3,CASSSWTGSGLNQPQHF,TGTGCCAGCAGTTCGTGGACAGGGTCAGGCTTAAATCAGCCCCAGCATTTT
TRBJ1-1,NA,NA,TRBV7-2,CASTSAGIIAFF,TGTGCCAGCACCAGCGCCGGGATAATAGCTTTCTTT
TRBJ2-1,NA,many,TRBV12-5,CASGGTTLYNEQFF,TGTGCTAGTGGGGGGACAACCCTTTACAATGAGCAGTTCTTC
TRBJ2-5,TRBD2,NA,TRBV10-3,CAIRTSGGGETQYF,TGTGCCATCAGGACTAGCGGGGGGGGTGAGACCCAGTACTTC